This T cell receptor (beta chain) emerged from a study of cytotoxic CD8 clonotypes in ibrutinib-treated CLL. For the study at large: Responses comprised 24 partial and 2 complete; at median around 70 months, roughly 15 remained remitted and some twelve progressed. Response samples followed a median 12 months of treatment, range 6 to 36.

Around 2 micrograms of genomic DNA (from cryopreserved PBMCs) were used for TCR beta libraries. This clone was detected once. The intended depth for sequencing was 1 in 200,000 to 1 in 1 million T cells. Data came from immunoSEQ multiplex PCR; TCRdb stores just in-frame clones and leaves some out. In the table there are about 58,000 clones, roughly 70% of which are singletons. Germline trimming cut 4 bases from V and 2 bases from J; bases unmatched to any gene: 3. Germline V gene lookup returns CDR1 MNHEY and CDR2 SVGAGI. The CDR3 is 14 residues long. The receptor was derived from a human donor with chronic lymphocytic leukemia. Source: PBMCs, taken after 12 months of ibrutinib treatment. V and J are TRBV6-5 and TRBJ2-7, with 9 bases fitting TRBD1. The CDR3 spells CASSFGTGTYEQYF. The CDR3 DNA is TGTGCCAGCAGTTTTGGGACAGGGACCTACGAGCAGTACTTC.